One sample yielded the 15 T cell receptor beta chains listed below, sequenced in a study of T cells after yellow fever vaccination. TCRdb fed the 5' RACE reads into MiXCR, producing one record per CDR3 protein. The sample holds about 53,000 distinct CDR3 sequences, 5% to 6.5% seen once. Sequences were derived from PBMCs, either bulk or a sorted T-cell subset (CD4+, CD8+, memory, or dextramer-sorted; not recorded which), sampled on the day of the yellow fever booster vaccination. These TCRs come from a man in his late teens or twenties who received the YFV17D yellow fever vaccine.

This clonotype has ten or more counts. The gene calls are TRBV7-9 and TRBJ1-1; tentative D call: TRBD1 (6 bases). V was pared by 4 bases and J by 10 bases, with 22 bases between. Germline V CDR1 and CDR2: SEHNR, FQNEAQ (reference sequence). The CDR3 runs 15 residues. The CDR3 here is CASSYGPTGMWGAFF. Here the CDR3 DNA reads TGTGCCAGCAGCTACGGCCCTACAGGGATGTGGGGAGCTTTCTTT.

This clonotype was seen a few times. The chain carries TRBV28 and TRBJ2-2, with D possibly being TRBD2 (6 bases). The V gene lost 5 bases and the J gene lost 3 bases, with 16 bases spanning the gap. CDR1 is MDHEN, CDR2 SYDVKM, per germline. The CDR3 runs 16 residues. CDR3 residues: CASSLRRWRDTGELFF. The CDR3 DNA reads TGTGCCAGCAGTCTCAGACGGTGGAGGGACACCGGGGAGCTGTTTTTT.

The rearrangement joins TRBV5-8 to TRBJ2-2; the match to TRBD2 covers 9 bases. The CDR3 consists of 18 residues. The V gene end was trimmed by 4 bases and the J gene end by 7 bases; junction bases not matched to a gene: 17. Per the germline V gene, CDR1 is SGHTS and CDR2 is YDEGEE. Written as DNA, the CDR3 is TGTGCCAGCAGCCGCCAGATAAGGGTAGCGGGGGCGAACGGGGAGCTGTTTTTT. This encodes CASSRQIRVAGANGELFF.

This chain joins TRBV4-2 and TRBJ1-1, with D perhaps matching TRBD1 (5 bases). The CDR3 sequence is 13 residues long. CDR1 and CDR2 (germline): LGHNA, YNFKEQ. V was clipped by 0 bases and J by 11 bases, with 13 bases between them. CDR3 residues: CASSQDSGPGAFF. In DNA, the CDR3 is TGTGCCAGCAGCCAAGATTCGGGACCCGGGGCTTTCTTT.

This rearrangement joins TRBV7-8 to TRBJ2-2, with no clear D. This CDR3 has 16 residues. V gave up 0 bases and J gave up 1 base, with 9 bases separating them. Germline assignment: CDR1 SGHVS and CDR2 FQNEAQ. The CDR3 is CASSLALARNTGELFF. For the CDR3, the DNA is TGTGCCAGCAGCTTAGCTTTAGCCAGGAACACCGGGGAGCTGTTTTTT.

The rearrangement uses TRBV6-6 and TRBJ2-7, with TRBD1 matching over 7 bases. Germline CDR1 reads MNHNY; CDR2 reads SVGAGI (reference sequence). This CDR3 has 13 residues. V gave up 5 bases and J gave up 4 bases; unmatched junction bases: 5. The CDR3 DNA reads TGTGCCAGCAGTCCGGGACAGTCATACGAGCAGTACTTC. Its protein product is CASSPGQSYEQYF.

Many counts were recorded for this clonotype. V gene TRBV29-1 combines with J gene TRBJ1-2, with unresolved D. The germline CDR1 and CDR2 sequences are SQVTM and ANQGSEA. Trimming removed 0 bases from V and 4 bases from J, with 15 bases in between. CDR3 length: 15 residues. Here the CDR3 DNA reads TGCAGCGTTGAAGACTTCGGGAGTCGGGGCTATGGCTACACCTTC. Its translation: CSVEDFGSRGYGYTF.

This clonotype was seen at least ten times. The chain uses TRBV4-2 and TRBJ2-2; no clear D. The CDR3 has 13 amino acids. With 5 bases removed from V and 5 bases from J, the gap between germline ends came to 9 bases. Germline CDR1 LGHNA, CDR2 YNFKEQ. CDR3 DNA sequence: TGTGCCAGCAGCACTCTTGTGACCGGGGAGCTGTTTTTT. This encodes CASSTLVTGELFF.

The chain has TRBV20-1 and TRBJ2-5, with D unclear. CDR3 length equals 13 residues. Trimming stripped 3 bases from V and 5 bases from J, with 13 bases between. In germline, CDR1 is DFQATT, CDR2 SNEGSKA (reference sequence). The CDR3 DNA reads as TGCAGTGCTAGGATAAAAGGGTGGGAGACCCAGTACTTC. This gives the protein CSARIKGWETQYF.

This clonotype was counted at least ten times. CDR3 nucleotides: TGTGCCAGCAGCTTAGGACGGGACTATGGCTACACCTTC. Residues: CASSLGRDYGYTF. The rearrangement links TRBV7-9 to TRBJ1-2; D remains unclear. The CDR3 runs 13 residues. The V and J ends lost 1 base and 3 bases respectively, with 6 bases between them. Germline lookup yields CDR1 SEHNR and CDR2 FQNEAQ (reference sequence).

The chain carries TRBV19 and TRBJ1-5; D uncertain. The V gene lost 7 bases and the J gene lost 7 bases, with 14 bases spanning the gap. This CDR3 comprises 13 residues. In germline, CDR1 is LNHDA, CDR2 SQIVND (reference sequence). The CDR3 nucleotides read TGTGCCAGTAACAAAGAGCGGGCCCAGCCCCAGCATTTT. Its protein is CASNKERAQPQHF.

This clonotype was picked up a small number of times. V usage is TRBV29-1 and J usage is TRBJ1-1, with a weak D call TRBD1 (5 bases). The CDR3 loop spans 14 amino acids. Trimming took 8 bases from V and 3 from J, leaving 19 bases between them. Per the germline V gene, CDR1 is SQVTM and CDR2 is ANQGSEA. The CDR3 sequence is CSPTLGREDTEAFF. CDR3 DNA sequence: TGCAGCCCCACTCTTGGCAGGGAGGACACTGAAGCTTTCTTT. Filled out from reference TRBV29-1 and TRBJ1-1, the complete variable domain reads SAVISQKPSRDICQRGTSLTIQCQVDSQVTMMFWYRQQPGQSLTLIATANQGSEATYESGFVIDKFPISRPNLTFSTLTVSNMSPEDSSIYLCSPTLGREDTEAFFGQGTRLTVV.

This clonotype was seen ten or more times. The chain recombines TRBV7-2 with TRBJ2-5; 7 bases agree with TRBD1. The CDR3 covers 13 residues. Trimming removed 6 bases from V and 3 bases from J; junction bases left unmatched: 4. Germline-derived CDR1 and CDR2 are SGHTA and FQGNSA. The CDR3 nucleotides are TGTGCCAGCAGAATTACAGGGGAAGAGACCCAGTACTTC. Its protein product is CASRITGEETQYF.

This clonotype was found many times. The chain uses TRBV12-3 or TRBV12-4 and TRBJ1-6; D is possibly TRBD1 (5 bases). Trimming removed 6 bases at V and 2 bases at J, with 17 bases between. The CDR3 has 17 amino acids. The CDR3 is CASSLGGGLTYNSPLHF. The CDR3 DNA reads TGTGCCAGCAGCCTGGGCGGGGGGTTGACCTATAATTCACCCCTCCACTTT.

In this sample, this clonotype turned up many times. The CDR3 region has the DNA TGTGCCAGCAGCCCCCCTCCGGGGAGAGGGCATGAGCAGTTCTTC. Translating gives CASSPPPGRGHEQFF. This chain joins TRBV7-2 and TRBJ2-1, with D possibly TRBD2 on 5 matching bases. The CDR3 length is 15 residues. V shed 5 bases and J shed 8 bases, with 19 bases lying between them. The germline V gene has CDR1 SGHTA and CDR2 FQGNSA.